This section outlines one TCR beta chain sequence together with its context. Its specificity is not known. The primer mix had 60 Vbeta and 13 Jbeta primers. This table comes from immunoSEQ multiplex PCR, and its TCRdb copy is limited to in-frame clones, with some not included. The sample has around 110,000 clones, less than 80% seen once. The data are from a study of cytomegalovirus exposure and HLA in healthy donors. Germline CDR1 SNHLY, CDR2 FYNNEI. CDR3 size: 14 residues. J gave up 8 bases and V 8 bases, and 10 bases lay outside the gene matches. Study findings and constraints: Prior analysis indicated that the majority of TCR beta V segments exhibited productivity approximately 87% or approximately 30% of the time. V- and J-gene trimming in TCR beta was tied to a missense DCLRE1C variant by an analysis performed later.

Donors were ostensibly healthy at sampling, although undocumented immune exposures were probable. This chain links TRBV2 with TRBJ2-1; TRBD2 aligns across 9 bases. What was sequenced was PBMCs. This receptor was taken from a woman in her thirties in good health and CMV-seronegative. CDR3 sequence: CASDGLAGIDEQFF. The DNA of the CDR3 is TGTGCCAGCGATGGCCTAGCGGGAATCGATGAGCAGTTCTTC. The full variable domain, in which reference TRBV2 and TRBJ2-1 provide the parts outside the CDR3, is EPEVTQTPSHQVTQMGQEVILRCVPISNHLYFYWYRQILGQKVEFLVSFYNNEISEKSEIFDDQFSVERPDGSNFTLKIRSTKLEDSAMYFCASDGLAGIDEQFFGPGTRLTVL.